This TCR beta chain was sequenced in a study of persistence of HIV-infected CD4 T cells. Findings and limits, study-wide: Degenerate expanded CDR3beta sequences were enriched among CMV- and Gag-responding cells.

Lysates of CMV-infected fibroblasts at around 9.9 ug/mL stimulated these cells. CD40L/CD69 double-negative CD45RO-high memory CD4+ T cells were collected. Germline assignment: CDR1 ENHRY and CDR2 SYGVKD. This CDR3 spans 13 amino acids. The V end lost 3 bases, the J end lost 1 base, and 6 bases lay between the germline ends. The libraries were made with immunoSEQ version 4 in survey mode. Each sample used up to about 1 ug genomic DNA diluted to approximately 9.2 ng/uL. Libraries were prepared by immunoSEQ multiplex PCR; TCRdb keeps only in-frame clonotypes and omits some of them. The data contain 25,000 to 30,000 clones, roughly 86% of them singletons. Note on this clone: Its cognate antigen is unknown.

This TCR was sampled from an adult man with HIV who was CMV-seropositive. The rearrangement links TRBV10-3 to TRBJ1-1; D remains ambiguous. Sequenced here: CD4+ T cells sorted from PBMCs after roughly 17-hour stimulation, sampled from a patient who received antiretroviral therapy. DNA of the CDR3: TGTGCCATCAGTGAATCGGAGAACACTGAAGCTTTCTTT. Its protein is CAISESENTEAFF.